This is a list of T cell receptor beta chains from one sample in a study of beta chain features in type 1 diabetes. Only in-frame clones appear in the TCRdb table, and some are missing; sequencing was by immunoSEQ multiplex PCR. Counted here are 300,000 to 350,000 clones, around 19% occurring once; the ten biggest clones make up approximately 0.043%. Source material: naive CD4+ T cells from blood. These receptors were collected from a woman between 18 and 30 years old in good health. Each CDR3 is given with its conserved first and last residue. The D gene is left open where the match is weak. Not all rows give a size; the values are once, few, many and, for expanded clones, a class.

v_gene,j_gene,d_gene,abundance,CDR3nt,CDR3aa
TRBV18,TRBJ2-1,NA,NA,TGTGCCAGCTCACCATCCACGGCAGGGGTTAAGAATGAGCAGTTCTTC,CASSPSTAGVKNEQFF
TRBV25-1,TRBJ2-6,NA,NA,TGTGCCAGCATCAACTCTGGGGCCAACGTCCTGACTTTC,CASINSGANVLTF
TRBV2,TRBJ1-2,NA,NA,TGTGCCAGCACCGACGGCGGCCCCCTTGGCTACACCTTC,CASTDGGPLGYTF
TRBV6-5,TRBJ1-6,TRBD1,NA,TGTGCCAGCAGTCTTGGGACAGAATATTCACCCCTCCACTTT,CASSLGTEYSPLHF
TRBV9,TRBJ1-3,NA,few,TGTGCCAGCAGCGTAGAGAACAGAAACACCATATATTTT,CASSVENRNTIYF
TRBV29-1,TRBJ2-2,TRBD2,few,TGCAGCGTTTGGGGGACTAGCGGGTTTGGCGGGGAGCTGTTTTTT,CSVWGTSGFGGELFF
TRBV19,TRBJ1-1,NA,few,TGTGCCAGTAGTATAACAGTAAACACTGAAGCTTTCTTT,CASSITVNTEAFF
TRBV7-2,TRBJ1-2,NA,few,TGTGCCAGCAGCCCGGGAGCCTATGGCTACACCTTC,CASSPGAYGYTF
TRBV14,TRBJ2-4,NA,few,TGTGCCAGCAGCCCGAGGCGGATTGGAGCCAAAAACATTCAGTACTTC,CASSPRRIGAKNIQYF
TRBV2,TRBJ2-2,NA,few,TGTGCCAGCAGTGGGACAGACACCGCGAACACCGGGGAGCTGTTTTTT,CASSGTDTANTGELFF
TRBV5-1,TRBJ2-4,NA,few,TGCGCCAGCAGCGAACAAGTTGGTGGGGGCGGAAACATTCAGTACTTC,CASSEQVGGGGNIQYF
TRBV19,TRBJ2-1,NA,NA,TGTGCCAGTAGTTCTCTAGCTGACTCCTACAATGAGCAGTTCTTC,CASSSLADSYNEQFF
TRBV6-6,TRBJ2-7,TRBD1,NA,TGTGCCAGCAGCTCCGGTGACAGGGCCCTAGGAGGCGAGCAGTACTTC,CASSSGDRALGGEQYF
TRBV4-2,TRBJ1-1,NA,NA,TGTGCCAGCAGCCAAGACAGGGGAAACACTGAAGCTTTCTTT,CASSQDRGNTEAFF
TRBV6-5,TRBJ1-5,NA,NA,TGTGCCAGCAGTTACATGGGGGGAGGGAATCAGCCCCAGCATTTT,CASSYMGGGNQPQHF
TRBV11-1,TRBJ2-2,TRBD1,NA,TGTGCCAGCAGCTTAAATCGGAGAGGGACAGGCACCGGGGAGCTGTTTTTT,CASSLNRRGTGTGELFF
TRBV27,TRBJ1-6,TRBD1,NA,TGTGCCAGCAGTTTTGGCGGGACAGTGAATTCACCCCTCCACTTT,CASSFGGTVNSPLHF
TRBV29-1,TRBJ1-2,TRBD1,NA,TGCAGCGTCTTCGGACAGGGGAATGGCTACACCTTC,CSVFGQGNGYTF
TRBV5-1,TRBJ2-3,NA,few,TGCGCCAGCAGCGTCCGGGACCCCCAGGGGGATACGCAGTATTTT,CASSVRDPQGDTQYF
TRBV7-2,TRBJ1-1,NA,NA,TGTGCCAGCAGCTTAGAGAGGGTGAACACTGAAGCTTTCTTT,CASSLERVNTEAFF
TRBV7-2,TRBJ2-7,NA,few,TGTGCCAGCAGCCTCCAAGCGGGTGACGAGCAGTACTTC,CASSLQAGDEQYF
TRBV29-1,TRBJ1-2,TRBD1,NA,TGCAGCGTTGAAGACCTACAGGGGGCGGGAAGAGACGGCTACACCTTC,CSVEDLQGAGRDGYTF
TRBV18,TRBJ2-5,TRBD1,NA,TGTGCCAGCTCATCGGACAGGGGGGGAGAGACCCAGTACTTC,CASSSDRGGETQYF
TRBV2,TRBJ1-3,TRBD1,NA,TGTGCCAGCAGTGACGGGACAGCCTTCACCATATATTTT,CASSDGTAFTIYF
TRBV9,TRBJ2-2,TRBD2,NA,TGTGCCAGCAGCCCTCTAGCGGGAGTTGGCACCGGGGAGCTGTTTTTT,CASSPLAGVGTGELFF
TRBV7-7,TRBJ2-1,TRBD1,NA,TGTGCTAGCAGCTTAATTGGACAGGGTAGAGATGAGCAGTTCTTC,CASSLIGQGRDEQFF
TRBV30,TRBJ1-1,NA,NA,TGTGCCTGGATGGGAGATAAGAACACTGAAGCTTTCTTT,CAWMGDKNTEAFF
TRBV9,TRBJ1-1,NA,NA,TGTGCCAGCAGCGTATCAGGGGACACTGAAGCTTTCTTT,CASSVSGDTEAFF
TRBV30,TRBJ2-5,NA,NA,TGTGCCTGGAGTCGAGGGGGGGTTTGGGAGACCCAGTACTTC,CAWSRGGVWETQYF
TRBV7-2,TRBJ2-3,NA,few,TGTGCCAGCAGCTCGGTTTATACGCAGTATTTT,CASSSVYTQYF
TRBV7-2,TRBJ1-1,TRBD1,few,TGTGCCAGCAGTCGCACAGGGGGCGAATGGACTGAAGCTTTCTTT,CASSRTGGEWTEAFF
TRBV29-1,TRBJ1-3,TRBD1,few,TGCAGCGTTCTCAGGGGGTACTCTGGAAACACCATATATTTT,CSVLRGYSGNTIYF
TRBV30,TRBJ1-5,NA,few,TGTGCCTGGAGTGCGAGGAGCAATCAGCCCCAGCATTTT,CAWSARSNQPQHF
TRBV18,TRBJ2-7,TRBD2,few,TGTGCCAGCTCACCGACGGCGGGGGGGGGAGAGCAGTACTTC,CASSPTAGGGEQYF
TRBV9,TRBJ2-1,TRBD1,few,TGTGCCAGCAGCACCACAGGGGGATGGCAGTTCTTC,CASSTTGGWQFF
TRBV7-2,TRBJ2-7,TRBD2,NA,TGTGCCAGCAGCCCCCCGGGGGTAGCGGGGGGGCTTGAGCAGTACTTC,CASSPPGVAGGLEQYF
TRBV30,TRBJ2-2,TRBD1,few,TGTGCCTGGTCTGGGGCGGGACAGGGGGCAAGGACCGGGGAGCTGTTTTTT,CAWSGAGQGARTGELFF
TRBV29-1,TRBJ1-1,NA,few,TGCAGCGTACCCGTCCCGGCGGAGACTGAAGCTTTCTTT,CSVPVPAETEAFF
TRBV4-1,TRBJ2-1,TRBD2,few,TGCGCCAGCAGCCAAGACAAACTAGCGGGGAGTTTCTATGAGCAGTTCTTC,CASSQDKLAGSFYEQFF
TRBV5-6,TRBJ1-4,NA,NA,TGTGCCAGCAGTTTACAGGGCGCCGGGGATGAAAAACTGTTTTTT,CASSLQGAGDEKLFF
TRBV27,TRBJ2-3,NA,NA,TGTGCCAGCAGTTTATTGCGGGTAACAGATACGCAGTATTTT,CASSLLRVTDTQYF
TRBV4-1,TRBJ2-7,TRBD1,NA,TGCGCCAGCAGCCAGGTATCCCGGGACAGGACCTACGAGCAGTACTTC,CASSQVSRDRTYEQYF
TRBV4-1,TRBJ1-2,NA,few,TGCGCCAGCAGCCACGAACTGAGGGGAGGCTATGGCTACACCTTC,CASSHELRGGYGYTF
TRBV6-5,TRBJ2-7,NA,NA,TGTGCCAGCAGTTACTCAGGAGGGACCTACGAGCAGTACTTC,CASSYSGGTYEQYF
TRBV6-5,TRBJ2-5,TRBD1,NA,TGTGCCAGCAGTGAACAGGGGAAGGAGACCCAGTACTTC,CASSEQGKETQYF
TRBV7-2,TRBJ1-6,TRBD1,NA,TGTGCCAGCAGCTTAGAAGGGGGCGGCTCACCCCTCCACTTT,CASSLEGGGSPLHF
TRBV30,TRBJ2-5,TRBD2,few,TGTGCCTGGCGAGCGGGGCGATACCAAGAGACCCAGTACTTC,CAWRAGRYQETQYF
TRBV4-1,TRBJ2-1,TRBD2,NA,TGCGCCAGCAGCCCTTTGGGGGAGGGAAACAATGAGCAGTTCTTC,CASSPLGEGNNEQFF
TRBV5-1,TRBJ2-3,NA,NA,TGCGCCAGCAGCGAACAGGGTACAGATACGCAGTATTTT,CASSEQGTDTQYF
TRBV7-9,TRBJ1-2,TRBD1,few,TGTGCCAGCAGCTTAAGCAGGGACAGTCTCGGCTACACCTTC,CASSLSRDSLGYTF
TRBV18,TRBJ2-7,NA,NA,TGTGCCAGCTCACCAGATATCGGGCAGGACAATGACGAGCAGTACTTC,CASSPDIGQDNDEQYF